Shown below are 16 T cell receptor beta chains from a single sample sequenced in a study of T-cell memory formation after mild COVID-19. Each CDR3 protein is one row after TCRdb ran MiXCR on the 5' RACE reads. This table has roughly 130,000 distinct CDR3 sequences, approximately 6.2% appearing once. The sequencing input was PBMCs or a T cell subset sorted from them (not recorded which). The receptors were sampled from an adult woman who had mild COVID-19 (a few samples of this study predate the infection). Cell type and time point are not known.

This clonotype has only a few counts. This rearrangement joins TRBV20-1 to TRBJ2-1, with 8 bases aligning to TRBD2. Germline CDR1 and CDR2: DFQATT and SNEGSKA (reference sequence). The CDR3 length is 13 residues. V lost 4 bases, J lost 7 bases, and 6 bases stayed unmatched. The DNA of the CDR3 is TGCAGTGCTACCGGGAGGGCCGCAAATGAGCAGTTCTTC. Protein sequence: CSATGRAANEQFF.

The CDR3 spells CASSARRADEQFF. The CDR3, as DNA: TGTGCCAGCAGCGCCAGACGGGCCGATGAGCAGTTCTTC. The chain carries TRBV7-9 and TRBJ2-1, with D unresolved. The CDR3 is made up of 13 amino acids. Germline assignment: CDR1 SEHNR and CDR2 FQNEAQ (reference sequence). The V gene lost 5 bases and the J gene lost 8 bases, with 13 bases spanning the gap.

The chain combines TRBV5-1 with TRBJ2-7; D gene uncertain. The CDR3 spans 12 residues. The germline V and J ends were trimmed by 1 base and 4 bases, with 6 bases remaining between them. Germline loops: CDR1 SGHRS, CDR2 YFSETQ. This CDR3 is CASSLPPYEQYF. The CDR3 nucleotides are TGCGCCAGCAGCTTGCCCCCGTACGAGCAGTACTTC.

This clonotype has ten or more counts. CDR3 amino acids: CASSPRWGTYNEQFF. The CDR3 DNA is TGTGCCAGCAGCCCCCGTTGGGGCACCTACAATGAGCAGTTCTTC. The chain is built from TRBV7-6 and TRBJ2-1, with a possible D match to TRBD1 (5 bases). The CDR3 has 15 residues. Trimming took 5 bases from V and 2 from J, leaving 13 bases between them. Germline loops: CDR1 SGHVS, CDR2 FNYEAQ.

J is TRBJ2-5 and V is TRBV10-3; tentative D call: TRBD2 (6 bases). The CDR3 spans 11 residues. Trimming removed 8 bases at V and 8 bases at J, with 12 bases between. The V gene's germline CDR1 is ENHRY and CDR2 SYGVKD. The CDR3 region has the DNA TGTGCCATCGGGGACTCATATACCCAGTACTTC. This gives the protein CAIGDSYTQYF.

This clonotype has ten or more counts. The V gene is TRBV7-2, the J gene TRBJ2-5; no firm D call. Germline V CDR1 and CDR2: SGHTA, FQGNSA. The V end was cut by 5 bases, the J end by 0 bases, with 10 bases between. This CDR3 has 14 amino acids. The DNA of the CDR3 is TGTGCCAGCAGCCTTGGAGCGTACCAAGAGACCCAGTACTTC. Protein product: CASSLGAYQETQYF. Full variable domain (missing parts from reference TRBV7-2 and TRBJ2-5): GAGVSQSPSNKVTEKGKDVELRCDPISGHTALYWYRQSLGQGLEFLIYFQGNSAPDKSGLPSDRFSAERTGGSVSTLTIQRTQQEDSAVYLCASSLGAYQETQYFGPGTRLLVL.

The J gene is TRBJ2-5, the V gene TRBV6-2 or TRBV6-3; 9 nucleotides match TRBD2. The germline V gene encodes CDR1 MNHEY and CDR2 SVGEGT. J lost 6 bases, V lost 5 bases, and 4 bases had no gene match. The CDR3 length is 13 residues. The CDR3 sequence is CASSQSGGKTQYF. Here the CDR3 DNA reads TGTGCCAGCAGTCAAAGCGGGGGGAAGACCCAGTACTTC.

This clonotype was detected a few times. The chain couples TRBV12-3 or TRBV12-4 to TRBJ2-2, with D unresolved. V was shortened by 3 bases and J by 5 bases, with 10 bases between the two germline ends. CDR3 length: 14 residues. CDR3 DNA sequence: TGTGCCAGCAGTTTCAGGAGTGGGACCGGGGAGCTGTTTTTT. It specifies CASSFRSGTGELFF.

The table lists this clonotype with many counts. The gene calls are TRBV4-1 and TRBJ2-1; TRBD2 matches 11 bases. The CDR3 covers 17 residues. Germline trimming cut 0 bases from V and 2 bases from J; bases unmatched to any gene: 3. Per germline, CDR1 MGHRA and CDR2 YSYEKL. CDR3 bases: TGCGCCAGCAGCCAAGATCCTAGCGGGGGGACCTACAATGAGCAGTTCTTC. It encodes CASSQDPSGGTYNEQFF.

This clonotype was seen a handful of times. V and J are TRBV3-1 and TRBJ2-4; the D gene is possibly TRBD1 (6 bases). The CDR3 totals 16 residues. The germline gives CDR1 LGHDT, CDR2 YNNKEL (reference sequence). Trimming left V 0 bases short and J 8 bases short, with 17 bases between. CDR3 nucleotide sequence: TGTGCCAGCAGCCAAGATCCGACGATACAGGGAGACATTCAGTACTTC. This sequence encodes CASSQDPTIQGDIQYF.

This clonotype was counted only a few times. The chain has TRBV19 and TRBJ1-6; 10 bases are a match to TRBD1. The CDR3 extends over 15 amino acids. J was trimmed by 6 bases and V by 7 bases; bases with no gene match: 6. Looked up from germline, CDR1 is LNHDA and CDR2 is SQIVND (reference sequence). DNA of the CDR3: TGTGCCAGTAACAAAGACAGGGGGCGTAATTCACCCCTCCACTTT. Its translation: CASNKDRGRNSPLHF.

V gene TRBV7-9 combines with J gene TRBJ2-3, with TRBD2 matching over 13 bases. Per the germline V gene, CDR1 is SEHNR and CDR2 is FQNEAQ (reference sequence). This CDR3 has 18 amino acids. Trimming at V came to 4 bases and at J to 3 bases, leaving 10 bases not matched to a gene. The DNA of the CDR3 is TGTGCCAGCAGCTCGATAAAAGGACTAGCGGGAGCGACAGATACGCAGTATTTT. This translates into CASSSIKGLAGATDTQYF.

This clonotype occurred a few times. The V call is TRBV20-1, the J call TRBJ1-1, with no clear D. Trimming cost V 5 bases and J 4 bases, with 11 bases left between them. The V gene's germline CDR1 is DFQATT and CDR2 SNEGSKA (reference sequence). The CDR3 loop spans 12 amino acids. CDR3 protein: CSAFSLGTEAFF. CDR3 in DNA: TGCAGTGCTTTCAGTCTGGGCACTGAAGCTTTCTTT.

This chain connects TRBV20-1 to TRBJ1-2; a possible D gene is TRBD1 (6 bases). The CDR3 has 14 amino acids. CDR1 and CDR2 (germline): DFQATT, SNEGSKA (reference sequence). CDR3 amino acids: CSLGAQNRGYGYTF. The DNA of the CDR3 is TGCAGCCTGGGGGCCCAAAATCGGGGCTATGGCTACACCTTC.

This clonotype has ten or more counts. The chain has TRBV7-2 and TRBJ2-1; D perhaps matches TRBD1 (5 bases). The germline V gene has CDR1 SGHTA and CDR2 FQGNSA. This CDR3 contains 16 residues. V dropped 1 base and J dropped 1 base, with 11 bases sitting between them. CDR3 DNA: TGTGCCAGCAGCTTAGTAGGGGTAGTGTCCTACAATGAGCAGTTCTTC. Protein: CASSLVGVVSYNEQFF.

V is TRBV12-3 or TRBV12-4 and J is TRBJ1-4; no definite D call. Between the trimmed V and J ends, which lost 5 bases and 8 bases, there was a span of 12 bases. This CDR3 has 13 amino acids. In nucleotides, the CDR3 is TGTGCCAGCAGTCCCCTCGGGCACGAAAAACTGTTTTTT. It specifies CASSPLGHEKLFF.